The 12 T cell receptor beta chains listed next were all sequenced from one sample in a study of blood T cell repertoires in COVID-19. The data were produced by immunoSEQ multiplex PCR, yet TCRdb's version contains in-frame clones alone and is incomplete. The data contain over 110,000 clones, 60% to 85% of them singletons. The sequencing input was peripheral blood. The receptors derive from a woman aged 55-70 years with acute or convalescent COVID-19.

The chain has TRBV7-9 and TRBJ2-1; 7 bases agree with TRBD2. From germline, CDR1 is SEHNR and CDR2 FQNEAQ (reference sequence). The CDR3 loop spans 14 amino acids. J lost 7 bases, V lost 5 bases, and 8 bases had no gene match. CDR3 protein: CASSADFGGNEQFF. The CDR3 region has the DNA TGTGCCAGCAGCGCCGACTTCGGGGGGAATGAGCAGTTCTTC.

This clone was detected only once. This chain links TRBV19 with TRBJ2-2; 10 bases agree with TRBD2. The CDR3 is 14 residues long. Germline CDR1 reads LNHDA; CDR2 reads SQIVND (reference sequence). V gave up 6 bases and J gave up 4 bases; unmatched junction bases: 2. The CDR3 here is CASSRTSGTGELFF. Written as DNA, the CDR3 is TGTGCCAGTAGCAGGACTAGCGGCACCGGGGAGCTGTTTTTT.

The chain carries TRBV5-6 and TRBJ2-1; 7 bases are a match to TRBD1. CDR1 SGHDT and CDR2 YYEEEE come from the germline V gene. Unmatched junction bases numbered 18, after V lost 4 bases and J lost 8 bases. The CDR3 runs to 17 residues. The CDR3 spells CASSQLAGTVFIDEQFF. In DNA form, the CDR3 reads TGTGCCAGCAGCCAACTGGCTGGGACAGTGTTTATCGATGAGCAGTTCTTC.

The V call is TRBV4-2, the J call TRBJ2-5; tentatively, D is TRBD1 (5 bases). V lost 4 bases and J 0 bases, leaving 15 bases between the germline ends. The CDR3 has 16 amino acids. The germline gives CDR1 LGHNA, CDR2 YNFKEQ. CDR3 sequence (DNA): TGTGCCAGCAGCCGGCAGGCAGGGTGGGACCAAGAGACCCAGTACTTC. It yields the protein CASSRQAGWDQETQYF.

This clone was seen a handful of times. The chain carries TRBV6-5 and TRBJ2-7, with 8 nucleotides matching TRBD2. Unmatched junction bases numbered 5, after V lost 4 bases and J lost 0 bases. This CDR3 is built from 15 residues. Germline CDR1 and CDR2: MNHEY and SVGAGI. The CDR3 sequence: CASSLLAASSYEQYF. In DNA form, the CDR3 reads TGTGCCAGCAGTTTACTAGCGGCCAGCTCCTACGAGCAGTACTTC.

The CDR3 loop reads CASSLRQLKNQPQHF. DNA of the CDR3: TGTGCCAGTAGCCTAAGACAGCTTAAGAATCAGCCCCAGCATTTT. The V and J genes are TRBV19 and TRBJ1-5; D possibly corresponds to TRBD1 (5 bases). V was shortened by 6 bases and J by 4 bases, with 16 bases between the two germline ends. The length of the CDR3 is 15 residues. CDR1 LNHDA and CDR2 SQIVND come from the germline V gene (reference sequence).

This chain links TRBV14 with TRBJ2-7; TRBD2 aligns across 14 bases. With V trimmed by 6 bases and J by 1 base, 2 bases remained unmatched. Germline CDR1 SGHDN, CDR2 FVKESK. The CDR3 is 15 residues long. CDR3 loop: CASSRTSGRSYEQYF. The CDR3 DNA follows: TGTGCCAGCAGTCGGACTAGCGGGAGGTCCTACGAGCAGTACTTC. Using reference TRBV14 and TRBJ2-7 for the parts outside the CDR3, the full variable domain is EAGVTQFPSHSVIEKGQTVTLRCDPISGHDNLYWYRRVMGKEIKFLLHFVKESKQDESGMPNNRFLAERTGGTYSTLKVQPAELEDSGVYFCASSRTSGRSYEQYFGPGTRLTVT.

This chain joins TRBV19 and TRBJ1-2; 7 positions agree with TRBD1. CDR1 LNHDA and CDR2 SQIVND come from the germline V gene (reference sequence). J gave up 6 bases and V 4 bases, and 14 bases lay outside the gene matches. CDR3 length equals 16 residues. The CDR3 region is CASSTTRQGIANGYTF. The CDR3 bases are TGTGCCAGTAGTACCACAAGACAGGGAATCGCGAATGGCTACACCTTC.

The V call is TRBV29-1, the J call TRBJ1-2, with 9 bases that match TRBD1. CDR1 and CDR2 from the germline V gene are SQVTM and ANQGSEA. The CDR3 runs 11 residues. With 6 bases clipped from V and 8 bases from J, the junction kept 4 bases outside the gene matches. This chain's CDR3 is CSVRDRDGYTF. Written as DNA, the CDR3 is TGCAGCGTGAGGGACAGGGACGGCTACACCTTC. The full variable domain, completed using reference TRBV29-1 and TRBJ1-2, is SAVISQKPSRDICQRGTSLTIQCQVDSQVTMMFWYRQQPGQSLTLIATANQGSEATYESGFVIDKFPISRPNLTFSTLTVSNMSPEDSSIYLCSVRDRDGYTFGSGTRLTVV.

The chain links TRBV7-8 to TRBJ2-1, with TRBD2 matching over 15 bases. V lost 6 bases and J lost 9; bases outside the gene matches: 9. The CDR3 has 16 amino acids. Germline V lookup: CDR1 SGHVS, CDR2 FQNEAQ. The CDR3 spells CASSRSGTSGRSEQFF. The CDR3 DNA sequence: TGTGCCAGCAGTCGTTCCGGGACTAGCGGGAGGAGTGAGCAGTTCTTC.

As DNA, the CDR3 is TGTGCCACCAATCAACCGGGACAGGGGATTAGTGGCTACACCTTC. Translation gives CATNQPGQGISGYTF. J is TRBJ1-2 and V is TRBV19; TRBD1 aligns across 10 bases. Trimming at V came to 10 bases and at J to 7 bases, leaving 15 bases not matched to a gene. Germline values: CDR1 LNHDA, CDR2 SQIVND (reference sequence). This CDR3 contains 15 residues.

The chain recombines TRBV7-8 with TRBJ2-1, with D possibly matching TRBD2 (5 bases). Per the germline V gene, CDR1 is SGHVS and CDR2 is FQNEAQ. The V end was cut by 5 bases, the J end by 5 bases, with 16 bases between. This CDR3 is 15 amino acids long. DNA for the CDR3: TGTGCCAGCAGCATTAGGTGGCTAGCAGACAATGAGCAGTTCTTC. It is translated as CASSIRWLADNEQFF.